The clone carrying this TCR beta chain was counted ten times or more. Its antigen is not identified. The unsorted libraries originated from 2 million PBMCs that had been stored at -80 C. Over 160 million TCR-beta sequences from 15-18 subjects were obtained in each sequencing run. TCRdb re-called the 5' RACE reads through MiXCR, storing one row per CDR3 protein. The profile shows roughly 36,000 distinct CDR3 sequences, roughly 13% of them singletons. The CDR3 covers 13 residues. The germline V gene encodes CDR1 SGHAT and CDR2 FQNNGV. V was cut by 0 bases and J by 4 bases, with 4 bases left in between. This record belongs to a study of neurological immune-mediated disorders. Overall study results and limits: The expanded clones of different subjects shared no CDR3 amino acid sequences (suggesting private repertoires in all groups).

Sequenced material: PBMCs. This receptor was obtained from a woman between 50 and 59 years old with HTLV-1-associated myelopathy (HAM/TSP). The V call is TRBV11-2, the J call TRBJ1-3; D gene unclear. The CDR3 protein is CASSLDRGNTIYF. In nucleotides, the CDR3 is TGTGCCAGCAGCTTAGATAGGGGAAACACCATATATTTT.